This T cell receptor beta chain emerged from a study of blood T cells in healthy people across ages. There are many counts of this clonotype. Antigen: not known. PBMCs numbering at least 6 million were isolated per sample. A second 7 to 11 cycle PCR used barcoded and J-beta primers. One entry per CDR3 protein, called by TCRdb with MiXCR from the 5' RACE reads. The sample records hundreds of thousands of distinct CDR3 sequences, roughly 31% being singletons. General study findings and limits: The study found TCR beta diversity correlated strongly with naive T cell percentage.

CDR1 is LGHDT, CDR2 YNNKEL, per germline (reference sequence). With 0 bases clipped from V and 5 bases from J, the junction kept 6 bases outside the gene matches. The CDR3 is 16 amino acids. This sequence originates from a woman of 80 years or more in good health. Sequences were obtained from blood. The V call is TRBV3-1, the J call TRBJ2-1, with 8 bases matching TRBD2. The CDR3 DNA is TGTGCCAGCAGCCAAGATCCCGGGACTAGGAACAATGAGCAGTTCTTC. It specifies CASSQDPGTRNNEQFF.